Here is one TCR beta chain with its context. This clonotype was detected many times. The target of this receptor is not known. Within one base of it there is no much larger clone, and no base qualities were kept. This sample is part of a study of CD8 T cells in ankylosing spondylitis (dated by TCRdb to the late 2010s). Describing the broader study: The study set out to find disease-linked TCR variants by profiling T cell receptor beta repertoires in ankylosing spondylitis patients and healthy donors. In total, the full study cohort was made up of roughly 110 healthy donors and 25 ankylosing spondylitis patients. Samples of peripheral blood were taken, and for ankylosing spondylitis patients, synovial fluid was collected as well.

Sequencing was carried out with an Illumina HiSeq 2500. Quantitative 5'-RACE with molecular barcodes was the method used to prepare the TCR beta libraries. Under the source paper's analysis protocol: A new computational method based on a probabilistic model of VDJ rearrangement was used to identify disease-linked TCR variants. In TCRdb, the public reads were trimmed at Q25 with fastp and aligned with MiXCR, with productive beta chains retained. CDR3 protein duplicates are merged, each entry listing the most common genes and DNA. What appears here as the V and J calls and clone size reflects TCRdb's work, not the paper's. For this sample there are around 130,000 distinct CDR3 sequences; roughly 7.3% appear just once. The ten largest account for more than 9% of the sample. Broader findings and caveats from the paper: A TCR beta motif of eight highly homologous amino acid variants appeared characteristic of blood from ankylosing spondylitis patients. The disease-linked clones showed a CD8+ phenotype and occurred at relatively low frequencies in peripheral blood. Some TCR beta motif variants had previously been reported in synovial fluid and blood of reactive arthritis patients, which suggested common disease-initiation mechanisms. Significant enrichment of the disease-linked clones was reported in matched synovial fluid samples from ankylosing spondylitis patients.

This sequence was found in a male donor with ankylosing spondylitis or in good health (not recorded which). Sequencing was performed on blood, either unsorted or a sorted T cell fraction (not recorded which).

The CDR3 reads as follows: CASSLGLARGAEAFF. The DNA sequence is given as TGTGCCAGCAGCTTAGGTCTGGCCAGGGGGGCTGAAGCTTTCTTT. Rearrangement joined TRBV11-2 to TRBJ1-1, and 7 junction bases match TRBD1. CDR1 and CDR2 were assigned from the germline V gene as SGHAT and FQNNGV. CDR3 length: 15 amino acids, cysteine to phenylalanine. Solely the CDR3 DNA is kept, with 45 bases framed from the first base. Trimmed from V: 1 base; trimmed from J: 6 bases; junction bases lacking a gene match: 8.